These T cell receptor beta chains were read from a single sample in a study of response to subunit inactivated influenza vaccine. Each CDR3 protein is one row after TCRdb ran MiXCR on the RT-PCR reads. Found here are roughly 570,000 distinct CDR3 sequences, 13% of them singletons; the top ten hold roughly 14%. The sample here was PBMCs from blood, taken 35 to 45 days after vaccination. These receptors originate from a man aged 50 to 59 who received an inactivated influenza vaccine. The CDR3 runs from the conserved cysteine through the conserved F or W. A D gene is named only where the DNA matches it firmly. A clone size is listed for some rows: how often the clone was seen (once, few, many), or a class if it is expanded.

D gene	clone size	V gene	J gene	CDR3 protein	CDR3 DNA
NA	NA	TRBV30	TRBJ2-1	CAWRMGPGEISYNEQFF	TGTGCCTGGCGAATGGGACCGGGGGAGATTTCCTACAATGAGCAGTTCTTC
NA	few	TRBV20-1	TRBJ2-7	CSARSVGHYEQYF	TGCAGTGCTAGATCGGTTGGGCACTACGAGCAGTACTTC
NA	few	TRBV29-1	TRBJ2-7	CSVESVGETYEQYF	TGCAGCGTTGAGTCTGTGGGGGAGACTTACGAGCAGTACTTC
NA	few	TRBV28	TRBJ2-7	CASSPYRVSSEQYF	TGTGCCAGCAGTCCTTACAGGGTGTCGAGCGAGCAGTACTTC
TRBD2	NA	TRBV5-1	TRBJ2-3	CASSTGTSGRSGTDTQYF	TGCGCCAGCAGCACCGGGACTAGCGGGAGATCGGGCACAGATACGCAGTATTTT
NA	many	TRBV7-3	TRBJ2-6	CASSPPDSLSGANVLTF	TGTGCCAGCAGCCCCCCGGACAGCCTTTCTGGGGCCAACGTCCTGACTTTC
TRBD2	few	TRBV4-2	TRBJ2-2	CASSQTGLAKNTGELFF	TGTGCCAGCAGCCAAACGGGACTAGCGAAGAACACCGGGGAGCTGTTTTTT
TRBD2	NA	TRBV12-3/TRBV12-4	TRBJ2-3	CASSTSGAGDTQYF	TGTGCCAGCAGTACTAGCGGGGCGGGAGATACGCAGTATTTT
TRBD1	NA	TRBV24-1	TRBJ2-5	CATSVPRGQGRETQYF	TGTGCCACCAGTGTCCCTAGGGGACAGGGGAGAGAGACCCAGTACTTC
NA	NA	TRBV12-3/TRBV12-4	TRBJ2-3	CASGSRRQYF	TGTGCCAGCGGATCTAGGAGGCAGTATTTT
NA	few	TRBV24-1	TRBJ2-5	CATSDYPRETQYF	TGTGCCACCAGTGATTATCCCCGAGAGACCCAGTACTTC
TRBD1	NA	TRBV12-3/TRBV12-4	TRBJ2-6	CASSPGTGAGANVLTF	TGTGCCAGCAGTCCCGGGACAGGGGCTGGGGCCAACGTCCTGACTTTC
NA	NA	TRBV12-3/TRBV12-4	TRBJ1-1	CASSPLAGNTEAFF	TGTGCCAGCAGTCCCTTGGCCGGGAACACTGAAGCTTTCTTT
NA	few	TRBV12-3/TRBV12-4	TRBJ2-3	CASSRFTDTQYF	TGTGCCAGCAGCAGGTTCACAGATACGCAGTATTTT
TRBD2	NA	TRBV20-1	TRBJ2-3	CSAKALAAVVDTQYF	TGCAGTGCAAAAGCCCTAGCGGCAGTTGTAGATACGCAGTATTTT
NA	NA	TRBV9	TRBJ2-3	CASSVDWSSVTDTQYF	TGTGCCAGCAGCGTAGATTGGAGTAGCGTCACAGATACGCAGTATTTT
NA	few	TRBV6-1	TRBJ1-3	CASSVGLLSGNTIYF	TGTGCCAGCAGTGTAGGACTGCTCTCTGGAAACACCATATATTTT
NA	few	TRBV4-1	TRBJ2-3	CASSQGGAQNTQYF	TGCGCCAGCAGCCAAGGTGGGGCCCAGAATACGCAGTATTTT
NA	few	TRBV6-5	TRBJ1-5	CASSISSLGNQPQHF	TGTGCCAGCAGTATCTCCAGTTTGGGCAATCAGCCCCAGCATTTT
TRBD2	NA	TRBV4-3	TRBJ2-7	CASSQDSIGGGSYEQYF	TGCGCCAGCAGCCAAGATTCTATTGGGGGGGGGAGCTACGAGCAGTACTTC
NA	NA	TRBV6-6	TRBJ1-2	CASSYSEGSGYTF	TGTGCCAGCAGTTACTCGGAGGGGAGCGGCTACACCTTC
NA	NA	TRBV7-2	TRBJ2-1	CASSSGTPQTSEQFF	TGTGCCAGCAGCTCCGGGACCCCACAAACTAGTGAGCAGTTCTTC
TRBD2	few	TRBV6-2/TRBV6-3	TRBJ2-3	CASSYSSLAGPDTQYF	TGTGCCAGCAGTTACTCGTCGCTAGCGGGGCCAGATACGCAGTATTTT
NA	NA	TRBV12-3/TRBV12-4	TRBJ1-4	CASARRVPEKLFF	TGTGCCAGTGCCCGCAGAGTCCCTGAAAAACTGTTTTTT